This paragraph reports one T cell receptor (beta chain). Its cognate antigen has yet to be identified. Within one base of it there is no much larger clone, and no base qualities were kept. Library construction relied on the immunoSEQ multiplex PCR assay. In the authors' own workflow: A statistical classification framework was built to diagnose cytomegalovirus status from the catalog of TCR beta chain sequences. The immuneACCESS repertoire file appears here via TCRdb, limited to in-frame rearrangements. These files lack a portion of the clones; in checked studies, under half of the deficit traces to unresolved V genes, and the cause of the others is not known. V and J calls and clone size are copied from that table; D and trimming were computed from the DNA. The table for this sample lists roughly 220,000 clones; 75% to 90% of them were counted only once. The top ten clonotypes cover more than 13% of the sample.

These data originate in a study of cytomegalovirus exposure and HLA in healthy donors (dated by TCRdb to the late 2010s). Regarding the complete study: The 700 or so repertoires of the first cohort and the 120 validation repertoires were produced on the same platform, according to a later analysis. The study was designed to test whether signatures of past pathogen exposure could be identified by cataloging public T cell receptors. Besides the first cohort of about 730 subjects, a separate validation cohort made up of 90 to 150 different subjects was used. To predict cytomegalovirus infection status, the study combined high-throughput TCR immunosequencing, statistical association of individual TCRs with disease status, and machine learning. The research as a whole found: All 110 or so repertoires were used to score co-occurrence in the validation cohort in a later analysis, because that analysis had no HLA typing for the cohort. Cytomegalovirus status was reported to be diagnosed by the classifier with high specificity and sensitivity in both the original and validation cohorts. The study gave a list of about 150 TCR beta chains associated with cytomegalovirus. The authors suggested that the approach could potentially be generalized to other disease states and immunological phenotypes. A later analysis found that TCRs clustered in the first cohort also tended to co-occur in the 120 validation repertoires, with 94% of cluster scores above 0. A few of the identified cytomegalovirus-associated TCR beta chains were confirmed in vitro to be specific for cytomegalovirus antigens. Most TCR sequences were seen in very few donors, while some public TCRs were found in many individuals.

From the cysteine through the phenylalanine, the CDR3 covers 13 amino acids. Here the CDR3 DNA is all that survives: 39 bases in frame from base 1. V loses 3 bases at its end and J loses 6 bases; junction bases beyond the gene matches: 2. Reading the germline V gene gives CDR1 SGHNT and CDR2 YENEEA. The donors were included in the validation cohort of over a hundred subjects, a group kept apart from the roughly 700-subject first cohort. The source of this sequence is a woman in her twenties or thirties in good health and CMV-seropositive. The sequenced sample consisted of PBMCs. Recombination linked TRBV11-3 to TRBJ2-7; 10 of the junction bases match TRBD2. The nucleotide sequence reads TGTGCCAGCAGCTTCACTAGCGGGGCCGAGCAGTACTTC. Protein translation: CASSFTSGAEQYF.